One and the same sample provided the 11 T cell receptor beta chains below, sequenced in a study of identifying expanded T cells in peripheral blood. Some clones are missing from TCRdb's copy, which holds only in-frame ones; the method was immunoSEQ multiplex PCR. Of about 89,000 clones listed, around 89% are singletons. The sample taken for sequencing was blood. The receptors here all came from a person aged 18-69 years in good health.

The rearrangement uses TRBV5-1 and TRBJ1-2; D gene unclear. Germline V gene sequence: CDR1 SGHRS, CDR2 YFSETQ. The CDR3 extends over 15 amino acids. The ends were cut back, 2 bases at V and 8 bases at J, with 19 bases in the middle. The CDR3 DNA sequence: TGCGCCAGCAGCTTTGACGGTCAAAATGGCGAGGGCTACACCTTC. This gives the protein CASSFDGQNGEGYTF.

The CDR3 sequence: CASSDLDRDRGELFF. The DNA of the CDR3 is TGTGCCAGCAGTGACTTGGACAGGGACCGCGGGGAGCTGTTTTTT. The V gene is TRBV27, the J gene TRBJ2-2; 8 bases agree with TRBD1. This CDR3 has 15 residues. Germline V CDR1 and CDR2: MNHEY, SMNVEV (reference sequence). V was clipped by 5 bases and J by 7 bases; unmatched bases: 9.

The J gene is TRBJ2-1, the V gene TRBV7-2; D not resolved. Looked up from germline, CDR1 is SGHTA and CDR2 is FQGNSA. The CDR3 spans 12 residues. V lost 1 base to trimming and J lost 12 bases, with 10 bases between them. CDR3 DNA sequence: TGTGCCAGCAGCTTAGTTCTAGTACGGCAGTTCTTC. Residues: CASSLVLVRQFF.

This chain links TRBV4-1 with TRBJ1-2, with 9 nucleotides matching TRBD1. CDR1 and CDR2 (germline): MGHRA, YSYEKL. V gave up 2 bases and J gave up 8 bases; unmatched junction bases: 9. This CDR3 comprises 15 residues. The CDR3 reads CASSQSGTGFFGYTF. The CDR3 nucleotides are TGCGCCAGCAGCCAATCCGGGACAGGGTTCTTCGGCTACACCTTC.

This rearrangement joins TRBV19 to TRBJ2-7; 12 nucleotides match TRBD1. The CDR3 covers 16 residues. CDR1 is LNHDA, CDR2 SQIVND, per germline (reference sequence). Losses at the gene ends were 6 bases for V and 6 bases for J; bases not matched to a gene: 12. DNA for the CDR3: TGTGCCAGTAGCAGAACCTCCGGGACAGGGGGCGCCGAGCAGTACTTC. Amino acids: CASSRTSGTGGAEQYF.

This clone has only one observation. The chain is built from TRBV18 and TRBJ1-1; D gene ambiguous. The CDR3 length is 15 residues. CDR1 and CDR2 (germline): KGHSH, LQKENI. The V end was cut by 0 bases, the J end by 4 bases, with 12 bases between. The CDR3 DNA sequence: TGTGCCAGCTCACCACCGACGGGTTTCGGCACTGAAGCTTTCTTT. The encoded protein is CASSPPTGFGTEAFF. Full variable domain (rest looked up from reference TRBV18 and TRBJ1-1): NAGVMQNPRHLVRRRGQEARLRCSPMKGHSHVYWYRQLPEEGLKFMVYLQKENIIDESGMPKERFSAEFPKEGPSILRIQQVVRGDSAAYFCASSPPTGFGTEAFFGQGTRLTVV.

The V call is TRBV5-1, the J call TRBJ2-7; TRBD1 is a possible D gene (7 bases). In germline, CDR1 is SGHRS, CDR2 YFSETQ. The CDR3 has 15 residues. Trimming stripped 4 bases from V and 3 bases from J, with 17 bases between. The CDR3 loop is CASSHGGGADYEQYF. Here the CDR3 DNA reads TGCGCCAGCAGCCATGGAGGGGGCGCGGACTACGAGCAGTACTTC.

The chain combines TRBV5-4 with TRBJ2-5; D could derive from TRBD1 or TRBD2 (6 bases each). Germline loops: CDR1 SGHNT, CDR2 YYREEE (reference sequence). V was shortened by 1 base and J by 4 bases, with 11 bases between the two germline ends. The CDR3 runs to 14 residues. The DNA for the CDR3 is TGTGCCAGCAGCTTGTCCGGGGGCCGAGAGACCCAGTACTTC. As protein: CASSLSGGRETQYF.

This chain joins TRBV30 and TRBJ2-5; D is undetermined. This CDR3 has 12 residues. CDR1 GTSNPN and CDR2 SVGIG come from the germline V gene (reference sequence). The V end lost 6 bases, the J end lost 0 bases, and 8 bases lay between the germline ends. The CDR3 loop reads CACLAYQETQYF. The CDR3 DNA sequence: TGTGCCTGCCTGGCGTACCAAGAGACCCAGTACTTC.

The CDR3, as DNA: TGTGCCAGCAGTAAAGCGGGGCAGGGGTCCTACGAGCAGTACTTC. Protein: CASSKAGQGSYEQYF. The V and J genes are TRBV7-2 and TRBJ2-7; weak D call: TRBD2 (7 bases). This CDR3 spans 15 amino acids. CDR1 is SGHTA, CDR2 FQGNSA, per germline. Deletions cut 6 bases from V and 1 base from J, with 16 bases between.

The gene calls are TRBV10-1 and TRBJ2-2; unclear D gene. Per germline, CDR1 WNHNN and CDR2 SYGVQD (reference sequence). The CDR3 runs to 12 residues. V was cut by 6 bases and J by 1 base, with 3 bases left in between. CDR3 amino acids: CASRENTGELFF. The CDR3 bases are TGCGCCAGCAGGGAGAACACCGGGGAGCTGTTTTTT.